Presented here are 7 T cell receptor beta chains from one specimen sequenced in a study of CD8 T cells in ankylosing spondylitis. TCRdb used MiXCR to reprocess the 5' RACE reads, holding one entry per CDR3 protein. The sample has about 140,000 distinct CDR3 sequences, 7.5% to 9.5% seen once. Sequenced: synovial fluid, either unsorted or a sorted T cell fraction (not recorded which). These receptors were taken from a male donor with ankylosing spondylitis.

The chain carries TRBV27 and TRBJ1-3, with D possibly matching TRBD1 (6 bases). CDR1 is MNHEY and CDR2 is SMNVEV in the germline V gene (reference sequence). V was clipped by 2 bases and J by 2 bases, with 10 bases between them. The CDR3 sequence is 15 residues long. CDR3 protein: CASSLVGGAGNTIYF. The CDR3 region has the DNA TGTGCCAGCAGTTTAGTAGGGGGTGCTGGAAACACCATATATTTT.

In this sample, this clonotype turned up many times. The V call is TRBV5-8, the J call TRBJ2-5; TRBD1 aligns across 12 bases. The CDR3 has 17 residues. V shed 0 bases, J shed 0 bases, and the junction held 3 bases outside the gene matches. Germline assignment: CDR1 SGHTS and CDR2 YDEGEE. CDR3 amino acids: CASSLGGQGANQETQYF. CDR3 coding DNA: TGTGCCAGCAGCTTGGGGGGACAGGGGGCCAACCAAGAGACCCAGTACTTC.

This clonotype was recorded at least ten times. The rearrangement joins TRBV7-8 to TRBJ2-7; no clear D gene. The CDR3 runs to 14 residues. In germline, CDR1 is SGHVS, CDR2 FQNEAQ. Trimming cost V 1 base and J 1 base, with 8 bases left between them. CDR3 loop: CASSLELVSYEQYF. In nucleotides, the CDR3 is TGTGCCAGCAGCTTAGAGCTCGTTTCCTACGAGCAGTACTTC.

This chain links TRBV20-1 with TRBJ1-2; D gene unclear. Germline V CDR1 and CDR2: DFQATT, SNEGSKA (reference sequence). CDR3 size: 13 residues. V gave up 6 bases and J gave up 3 bases, with 14 bases separating them. CDR3: CSADSGSHYGYTF. The CDR3 nucleotides are TGCAGTGCGGATTCAGGATCCCACTATGGCTACACCTTC.

This clonotype was seen ten or more times. The CDR3 loop reads CASKRDSNQPQHF. The DNA for the CDR3 is TGTGCCAGCAAGAGAGATAGCAATCAGCCCCAGCATTTT. This chain links TRBV2 with TRBJ1-5; D call uncertain. CDR1 is SNHLY, CDR2 FYNNEI, per germline. There are 13 residues in the CDR3. Trimming left V 7 bases short and J 0 bases short, with 7 bases between.

Comments on this clonotype: One base away lies a much larger clone, so this may be a sequencing read error. The rearrangement joins TRBV20-1 to TRBJ2-1; the match to TRBD2 covers 13 bases. This CDR3 region has 16 residues. Per the germline V gene, CDR1 is DFQATT and CDR2 is SNEGSKA (reference sequence). The CDR3 DNA sequence: TGCTGTGCTAGAGTCCGGACTAGCGGGGGCTTGTTGGAGCAGTTCTTC. Translating it yields CCARVRTSGGLLEQFF.

This clonotype occurred a few times. V is TRBV2 and J is TRBJ2-3, with a possible D match to TRBD1 (5 bases). The V end lost 1 base, the J end lost 0 bases, and 8 bases lay between the germline ends. In germline, CDR1 is SNHLY, CDR2 FYNNEI. This CDR3 is 15 amino acids long. CDR3 sequence: CASSEGGQSTDTQYF. For the CDR3, the DNA is TGTGCCAGCAGTGAAGGTGGACAAAGCACAGATACGCAGTATTTT.